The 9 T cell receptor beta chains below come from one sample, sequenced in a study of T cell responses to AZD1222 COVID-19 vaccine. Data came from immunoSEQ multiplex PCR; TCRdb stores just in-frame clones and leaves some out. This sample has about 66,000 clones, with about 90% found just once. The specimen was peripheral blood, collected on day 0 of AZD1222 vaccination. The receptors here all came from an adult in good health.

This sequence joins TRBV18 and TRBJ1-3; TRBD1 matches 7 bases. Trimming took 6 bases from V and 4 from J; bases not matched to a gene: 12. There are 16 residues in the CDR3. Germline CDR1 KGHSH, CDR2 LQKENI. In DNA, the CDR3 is TGTGCCAGCTCCCGCGACAAGGGGGCTAAGGGAAACACCATATATTTT. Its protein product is CASSRDKGAKGNTIYF.

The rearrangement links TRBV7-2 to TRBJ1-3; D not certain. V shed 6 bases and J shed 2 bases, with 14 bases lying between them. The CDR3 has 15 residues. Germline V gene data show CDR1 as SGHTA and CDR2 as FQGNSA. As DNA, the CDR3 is TGTGCCAGCAGTCGTACCGCCGAAGCTGGAAACACCATATATTTT. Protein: CASSRTAEAGNTIYF.

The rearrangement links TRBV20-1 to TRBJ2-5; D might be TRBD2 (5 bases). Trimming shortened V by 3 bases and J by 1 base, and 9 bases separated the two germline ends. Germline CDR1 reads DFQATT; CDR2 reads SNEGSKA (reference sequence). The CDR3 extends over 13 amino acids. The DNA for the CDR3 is TGCAGTGCTAGTTCGGGGATCCAAGAGACCCAGTACTTC. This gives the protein CSASSGIQETQYF.

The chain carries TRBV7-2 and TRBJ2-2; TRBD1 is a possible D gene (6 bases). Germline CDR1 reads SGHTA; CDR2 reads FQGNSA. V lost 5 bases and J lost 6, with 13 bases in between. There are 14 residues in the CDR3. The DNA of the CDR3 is TGTGCCAGCAGCCCGATAGGGGGTGCCGGGGAGCTGTTTTTT. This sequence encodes CASSPIGGAGELFF.

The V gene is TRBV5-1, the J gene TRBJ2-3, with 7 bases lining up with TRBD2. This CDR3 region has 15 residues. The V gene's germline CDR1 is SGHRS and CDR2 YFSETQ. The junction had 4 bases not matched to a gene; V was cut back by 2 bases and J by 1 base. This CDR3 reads CASSFGLAGTDTQYF. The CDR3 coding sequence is TGCGCCAGCAGCTTCGGGCTAGCGGGCACAGATACGCAGTATTTT.

The DNA of the CDR3 is TGTGCCAGCAGCCGGGGGGGTAGCTCCTATAATTCACCCCTCCACTTT. This codes for CASSRGGSSYNSPLHF. V usage is TRBV11-3 and J usage is TRBJ1-6; tentatively, D is TRBD1 (5 bases). The CDR3 consists of 16 residues. The germline V gene encodes CDR1 SGHNT and CDR2 YENEEA. V lost 5 bases, J lost 0 bases, and 11 bases lay in between.

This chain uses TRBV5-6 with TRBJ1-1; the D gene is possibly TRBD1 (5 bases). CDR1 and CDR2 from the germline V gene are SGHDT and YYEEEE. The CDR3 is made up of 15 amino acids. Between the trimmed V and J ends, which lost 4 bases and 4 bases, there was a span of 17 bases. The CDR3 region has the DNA TGTGCCAGCAGCCCCTCGGGGGGGTGGGCCACTGAAGCTTTCTTT. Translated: CASSPSGGWATEAFF.

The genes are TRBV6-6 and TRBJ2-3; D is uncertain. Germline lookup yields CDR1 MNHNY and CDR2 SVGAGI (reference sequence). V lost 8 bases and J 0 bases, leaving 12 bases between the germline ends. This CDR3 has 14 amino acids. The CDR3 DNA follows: TGTGCCAGCTCCTACCCCGGCAGCACAGATACGCAGTATTTT. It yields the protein CASSYPGSTDTQYF.

CDR3 sequence reads: CASSLGAGGYTF. CDR3 DNA sequence: TGTGCCAGCAGCCTAGGGGCTGGAGGCTACACCTTC. The rearrangement uses TRBV12-3 or TRBV12-4 and TRBJ1-2, with D perhaps matching TRBD1 (5 bases). The CDR3 consists of 12 residues. Trimming took off 6 bases at V and 8 bases at J, with 13 bases between the two ends.